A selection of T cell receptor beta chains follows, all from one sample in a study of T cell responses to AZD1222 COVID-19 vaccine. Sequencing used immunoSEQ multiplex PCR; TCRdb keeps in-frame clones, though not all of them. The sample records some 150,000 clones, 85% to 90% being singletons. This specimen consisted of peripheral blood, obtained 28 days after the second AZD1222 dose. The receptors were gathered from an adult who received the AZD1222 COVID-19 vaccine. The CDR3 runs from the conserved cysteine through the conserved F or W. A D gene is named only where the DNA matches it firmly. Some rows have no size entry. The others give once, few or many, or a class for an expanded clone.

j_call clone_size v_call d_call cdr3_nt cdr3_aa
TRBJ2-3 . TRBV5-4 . TGTGCCAGCAGCCCAGCTAGCAGAACAGATACGCAGTATTTT CASSPASRTDTQYF
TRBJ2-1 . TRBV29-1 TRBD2 TGCAGCGTATCCGGGACTAGCGGGAGTAATTCCTACAATGAGCAGTTCTTC CSVSGTSGSNSYNEQFF
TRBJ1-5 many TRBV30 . TGTGCCTGGACTATGGGGGGCAATCAGCCCCAGCATTTT CAWTMGGNQPQHF
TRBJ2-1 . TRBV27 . TGTGCCAGCAGTTTACGAGTTTACAATGAGCAGTTCTTC CASSLRVYNEQFF
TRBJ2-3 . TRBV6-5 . TGTGCCAGCACCCCCCCGACTAGGAATACGCAGTATTTT CASTPPTRNTQYF
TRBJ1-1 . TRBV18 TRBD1 TGTGCCAGCTCATCGAACGTTCAGGGGGGATCGGGTGAAGCTTTCTTT CASSSNVQGGSGEAFF
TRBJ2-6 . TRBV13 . TGTGCCAGCAGCTTAGAGGTGGGGTCTGGGGCCAACGTCCTGACTTTC CASSLEVGSGANVLTF
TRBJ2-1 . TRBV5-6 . TGTGCCAGCAGCTTGGAGCCAGACAGATACAATGAGCAGTTCTTC CASSLEPDRYNEQFF
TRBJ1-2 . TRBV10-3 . TGTGCCATCAGTGAGTCGAACGGTTATGGCTACACCTTC CAISESNGYGYTF
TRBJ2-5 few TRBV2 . TGTGCCAGTGCGGGGGAGACCCAGTACTTC CASAGETQYF
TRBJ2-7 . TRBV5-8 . TGTGCCAGCAGCCGGATGTCCGGGACCTTATACTACGAGCAGTACTTC CASSRMSGTLYYEQYF
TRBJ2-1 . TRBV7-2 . TGTGCCAGCACATCAGGGTCGAGCTCCTACAATGAGCAGTTCTTC CASTSGSSSYNEQFF
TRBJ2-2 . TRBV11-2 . TGTGCCACCAGGCCTTTCCCCGGGGAGCTGTTTTTT CATRPFPGELFF
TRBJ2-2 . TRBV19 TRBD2 TGTGCCAGTAGTATAGAAGGCGGGAGTGGGGAGCTGTTTTTT CASSIEGGSGELFF
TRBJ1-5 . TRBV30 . TGTGCCTGGAGTTACGGGGCTGGACAGCCCCAGCATTTT CAWSYGAGQPQHF
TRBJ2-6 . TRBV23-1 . TGCGCCAGCAGTCCCGGACAGACCACCTCTGGGGCCAACGTCCTGACTTTC CASSPGQTTSGANVLTF
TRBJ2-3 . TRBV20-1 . TGCAGTGCTAGAATAGGGGATACGCAGTATTTT CSARIGDTQYF
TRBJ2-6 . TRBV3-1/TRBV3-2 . TGTGCCAGCAGCCAAGCCTCTGGGGCCAACGTCCTGACTTTC CASSQASGANVLTF
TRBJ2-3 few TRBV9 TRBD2 TGTGCCAGCAGCGCGGGGGGGTTTACGACAGATACGCAGTATTTT CASSAGGFTTDTQYF
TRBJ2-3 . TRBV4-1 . TGCGCCAGCAGCCTCGGGGAAACAGATACGCAGTATTTT CASSLGETDTQYF
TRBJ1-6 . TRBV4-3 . TGCGCCAGCAGCCAAGATACGGGAGCCTCGAGGGATTCACCCCTCCACTTT CASSQDTGASRDSPLHF
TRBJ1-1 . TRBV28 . TGTGCCAGCAGTCTGATTGGGGGGGAGACTGAAGCTTTCTTT CASSLIGGETEAFF
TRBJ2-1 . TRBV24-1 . TGTGCCACCAGGAGTACCGGGACTCAGTACAATGAGCAGTTCTTC CATRSTGTQYNEQFF
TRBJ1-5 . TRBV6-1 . TGTGCCAGCAGTGAAGTGGGGAGAGGAGATAGCAATCAGCCCCAGCATTTT CASSEVGRGDSNQPQHF
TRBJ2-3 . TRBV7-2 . TGTGCCAGCAGGTTCGCCTCTAGCACAGATACGCAGTATTTT CASRFASSTDTQYF
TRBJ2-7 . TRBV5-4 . TGTGCCAGCAGCTTCCTAGACAAGGCCTACGAGCAGTACTTC CASSFLDKAYEQYF
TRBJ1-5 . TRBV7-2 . TGTGCCAGCAGCTTGGGAGAGATGACGCCCCAGCATTTT CASSLGEMTPQHF
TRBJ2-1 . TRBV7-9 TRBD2 TGTGCCAGCAGCTTAGGACTAGCGGGAGATGAGCAGTTCTTC CASSLGLAGDEQFF
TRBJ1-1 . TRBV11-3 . TGTGCCAGCAGCTTCCAGGTGTCAACTGAAGCTTTCTTT CASSFQVSTEAFF
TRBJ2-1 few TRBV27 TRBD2 TGTGCCAGCGGGCGGGAGGGAACCTACAATGAGCAGTTCTTC CASGREGTYNEQFF
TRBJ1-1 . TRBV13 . TGTGCCAGCAGCCGACGAGGGAGCCGACCTGACATGAACACTGAAGCTTTCTTT CASSRRGSRPDMNTEAFF
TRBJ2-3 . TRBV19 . TGTGCCAGCCTCGGAGGGGATACGCAGTATTTT CASLGGDTQYF
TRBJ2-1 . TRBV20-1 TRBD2 TGCAGTGCTAGTGCTGGGACTAGCGGGAGCTATGAGCAGTTCTTC CSASAGTSGSYEQFF
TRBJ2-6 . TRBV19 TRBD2 TGTGCCAGTAGTACTAGCGGTTACTCTGGGGCCAACGTCCTGACTTTC CASSTSGYSGANVLTF
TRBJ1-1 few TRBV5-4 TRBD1 TGTGCCAGCAGCGGAACAGGGGGCATGTCTGAAGCTTTCTTT CASSGTGGMSEAFF
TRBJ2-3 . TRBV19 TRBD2 TGTGCCAACCGAGGAGAACTGGGGAGGACTAGCGGGGGACCACACACAGATACGCAGTATTTT CANRGELGRTSGGPHTDTQYF
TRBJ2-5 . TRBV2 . TGTGCCAGCAAGACCTACGAGGGGGAGACCCAGTACTTC CASKTYEGETQYF
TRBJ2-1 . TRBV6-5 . TGTGCCAGCAGTCCCGGGACTTACCCGTGGCAGTTCTTC CASSPGTYPWQFF
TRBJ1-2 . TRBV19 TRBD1 TGTGCCACCCAGAGGACAGGAGATCTTAACTATGGCTACACCTTC CATQRTGDLNYGYTF
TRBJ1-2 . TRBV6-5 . TGTGCCAGCAGGGATGACAGGTTCGATGGCTACACCTTC CASRDDRFDGYTF
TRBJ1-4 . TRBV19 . TGTGCCAGTAGTATTCGGGATCCTCGTGAAAAACTGTTTTTT CASSIRDPREKLFF
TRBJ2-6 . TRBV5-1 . TGCGCCAGCAGCCCCGGATCCTCTGGGGCCAACGTCCTGACTTTC CASSPGSSGANVLTF
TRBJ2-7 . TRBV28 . TGTGCCAGCAGACCCGACAGTTCCTACGAGCAGTACTTC CASRPDSSYEQYF
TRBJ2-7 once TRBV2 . TGTGCCAGCAAACAACTCGTGGCGGGGATCTACGAGCAGTACTTC CASKQLVAGIYEQYF
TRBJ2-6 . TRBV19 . TGTGCCAGTACTTGGGGGCACTCTGGGGCCAACGTCCTGACTTTC CASTWGHSGANVLTF
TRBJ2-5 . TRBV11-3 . TGTGCCAGCAGCCCCGGGTTCGATACTCAAGAGACCCAGTACTTC CASSPGFDTQETQYF
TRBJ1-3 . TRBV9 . TGTGCCAGCAGCGCCGCCACAGCCCTCTCTGGAAACACCATATATTTT CASSAATALSGNTIYF
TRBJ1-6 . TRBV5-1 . TGCGCCAGCAGCCCCCCGGAGGAAGCCAATTCACCCCTCCACTTT CASSPPEEANSPLHF
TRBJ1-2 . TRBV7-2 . TGTGCCAGCAGCGATGGGGGAGGGAATGGCTACACCTTC CASSDGGGNGYTF
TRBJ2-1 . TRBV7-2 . TGTGCCAGCAGCTTAGCGCTTGGAGGCTACAATGAGCAGTTCTTC CASSLALGGYNEQFF
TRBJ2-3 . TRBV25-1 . TGTGCCAGCAGTGAGTTCGGTTTTACGCAGTATTTT CASSEFGFTQYF
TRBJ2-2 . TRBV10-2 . TGCGCCAGCAGGACCCGGGAGACCGGGGAGCTGTTTTTT CASRTRETGELFF
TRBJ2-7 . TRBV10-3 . TGTGCCATCAGTGAAGTTGGATACGAGCAGTACTTC CAISEVGYEQYF
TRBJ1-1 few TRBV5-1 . TGCGCCAGCAGCCTCGGTAGAGGGGTTGAAGCTTTCTTT CASSLGRGVEAFF
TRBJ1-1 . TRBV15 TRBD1 TGTGCCACCAGCGGGACAGCTAGGACTGAAGCTTTCTTT CATSGTARTEAFF
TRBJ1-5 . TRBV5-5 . TGTGCCAGCAGCTTGGTATGGGACCCCAATCAGCCCCAGCATTTT CASSLVWDPNQPQHF
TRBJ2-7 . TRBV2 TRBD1 TGTGCCAGCAACAGGGGGTCCTACGAGCAGTACTTC CASNRGSYEQYF
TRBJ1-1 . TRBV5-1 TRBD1 TGCGCCAGCAGCTTCGAATTGACAGGGCTTTCTGAAGCTTTCTTT CASSFELTGLSEAFF
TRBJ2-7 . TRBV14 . TGTGCCAGCAGCCAAGAGAGGAAGGTTTACGAGCAGTACTTC CASSQERKVYEQYF